Sequencing of this T cell receptor (beta chain) was carried out in a study of molecular identifiers for immune sequencing clone quantification. The CDR3 runs to 15 residues. V was cut by 1 base and J by 3 bases, with 12 bases left in between. CDR1 and CDR2 from the germline V gene are SEHNR and FQNEAQ (reference sequence). This clonotype was detected many times. TCRdb itself ran the PCR reads through MiXCR, one entry per CDR3 protein. The sample has some 650,000 distinct CDR3 sequences; nearly 20% are singletons. Material for sequencing was naive CD8+ T cells from blood, with Jurkat cell RNA spiked in. Specified subset: FACS-sorted CD8+CD4-CCR7+CD45RA+ naive T cells. The source is a human donor in good health. Some libraries in this study had Jurkat cell RNA spiked in. J is TRBJ1-1 and V is TRBV7-9; no clear D gene. The CDR3 here is CASSLVGSLYTEAFF. CDR3 bases: TGTGCCAGCAGCTTAGTCGGGTCCCTCTACACTGAAGCTTTCTTT.